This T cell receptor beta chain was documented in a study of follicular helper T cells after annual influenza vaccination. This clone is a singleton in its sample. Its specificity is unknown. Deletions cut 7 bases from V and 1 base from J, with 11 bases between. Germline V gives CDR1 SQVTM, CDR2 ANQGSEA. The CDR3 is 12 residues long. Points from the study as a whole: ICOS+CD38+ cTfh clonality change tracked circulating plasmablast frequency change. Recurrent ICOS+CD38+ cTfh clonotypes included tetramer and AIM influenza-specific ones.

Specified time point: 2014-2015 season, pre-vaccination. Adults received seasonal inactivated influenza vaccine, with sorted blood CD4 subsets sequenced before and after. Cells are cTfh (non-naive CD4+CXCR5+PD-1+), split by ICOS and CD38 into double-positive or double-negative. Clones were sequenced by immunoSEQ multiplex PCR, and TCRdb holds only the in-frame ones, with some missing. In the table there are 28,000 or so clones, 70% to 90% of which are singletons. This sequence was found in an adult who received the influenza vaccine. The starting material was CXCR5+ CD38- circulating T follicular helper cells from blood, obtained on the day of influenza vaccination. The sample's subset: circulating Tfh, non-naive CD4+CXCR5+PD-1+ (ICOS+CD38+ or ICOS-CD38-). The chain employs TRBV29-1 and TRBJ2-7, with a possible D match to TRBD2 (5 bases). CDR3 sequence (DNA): TGCAGCGCAAGCGGCGGATCCTACGAGCAGTACTTC. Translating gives CSASGGSYEQYF.